This T cell receptor beta chain emerged from a study of cytomegalovirus exposure and HLA in healthy donors. Per germline, CDR1 MNHEY and CDR2 SVGAGI. The ends were cut back, 0 bases at V and 5 bases at J, with 10 bases in the middle. This CDR3 has 14 amino acids. Study conclusions and caveats: Whilst most TCR sequences proved rare, a subset of public TCRs occurred across many donors. After further analysis at a later stage, roughly 16,000 TCR beta sequences were associated with HLA alleles at 0.05 false discovery rate. Available immune exposure information covered CMV serostatus only. Some highly shared sequence variants likely arose as a pipeline artifact.

In regard to this clone: Its antigen is not known.

The PCR was carried out with 60 Vbeta primers and 13 Jbeta primers. This table comes from immunoSEQ multiplex PCR, and its TCRdb copy is limited to in-frame clones, with some not included. The data hold under 200,000 clones, with approximately 84% observed a single time. Sample: PBMCs. The rearrangement joins TRBV6-5 to TRBJ2-5; D perhaps matches TRBD1 (5 bases). The sequence came from a man aged 50 or older in good health and CMV-seronegative. CDR3 amino acids: CASSYSIGHETQYF. The CDR3 nucleotides read TGTGCCAGCAGTTACTCGATAGGACACGAGACCCAGTACTTC.